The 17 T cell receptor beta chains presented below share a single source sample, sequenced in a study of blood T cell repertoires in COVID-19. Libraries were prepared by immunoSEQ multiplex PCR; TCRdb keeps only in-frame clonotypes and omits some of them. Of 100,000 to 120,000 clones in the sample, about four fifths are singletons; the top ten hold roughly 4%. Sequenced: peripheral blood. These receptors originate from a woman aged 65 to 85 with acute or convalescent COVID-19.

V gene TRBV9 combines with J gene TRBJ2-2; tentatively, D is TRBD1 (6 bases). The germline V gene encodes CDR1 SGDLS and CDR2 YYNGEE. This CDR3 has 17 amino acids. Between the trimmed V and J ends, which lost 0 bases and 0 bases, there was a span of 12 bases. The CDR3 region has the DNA TGTGCCAGCAGCGTAGTCGCACAGGGAGCGAACACCGGGGAGCTGTTTTTT. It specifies CASSVVAQGANTGELFF.

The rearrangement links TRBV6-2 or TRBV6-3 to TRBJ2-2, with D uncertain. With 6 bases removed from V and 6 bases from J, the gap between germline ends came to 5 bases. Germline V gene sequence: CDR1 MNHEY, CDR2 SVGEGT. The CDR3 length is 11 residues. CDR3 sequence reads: CASSRAGELFF. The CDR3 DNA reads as TGTGCCAGCAGCCGAGCCGGGGAGCTGTTTTTT.

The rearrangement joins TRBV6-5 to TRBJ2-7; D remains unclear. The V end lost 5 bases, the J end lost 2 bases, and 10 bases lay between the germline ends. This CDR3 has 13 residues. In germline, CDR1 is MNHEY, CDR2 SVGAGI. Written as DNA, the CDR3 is TGTGCCAGCAGTCTCCAACATGCCTACGAGCAGTACGTC. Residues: CASSLQHAYEQYV.

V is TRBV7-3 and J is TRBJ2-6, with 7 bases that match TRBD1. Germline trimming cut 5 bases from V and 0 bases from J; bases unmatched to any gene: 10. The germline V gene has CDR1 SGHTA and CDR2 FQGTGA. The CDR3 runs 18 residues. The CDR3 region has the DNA TGTGCCAGCAGCCCCAGGGGGACATATCTCTCTGGGGCCAACGTCCTGACTTTC. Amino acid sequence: CASSPRGTYLSGANVLTF.

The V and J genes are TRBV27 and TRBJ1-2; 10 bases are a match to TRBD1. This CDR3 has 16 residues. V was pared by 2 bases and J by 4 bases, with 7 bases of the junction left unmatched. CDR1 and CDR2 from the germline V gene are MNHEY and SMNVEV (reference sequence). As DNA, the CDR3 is TGTGCCAGCAGTTTAACCCCCGGGACAGGGGTCTATGGCTACACCTTC. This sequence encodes CASSLTPGTGVYGYTF.

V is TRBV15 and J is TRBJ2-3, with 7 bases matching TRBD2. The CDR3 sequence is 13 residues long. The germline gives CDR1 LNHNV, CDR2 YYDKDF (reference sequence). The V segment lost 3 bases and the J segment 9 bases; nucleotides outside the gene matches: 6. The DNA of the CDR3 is TGTGCCACCAGCAGGGATTTGCGGGAGACGCAGTATTTT. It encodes CATSRDLRETQYF. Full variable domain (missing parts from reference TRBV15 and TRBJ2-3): DAMVIQNPRYQVTQFGKPVTLSCSQTLNHNVMYWYQQKSSQAPKLLFHYYDKDFNNEADTPDNFQSRRPNTSFCFLDIRSPGLGDTAMYLCATSRDLRETQYFGPGTRLTVL.

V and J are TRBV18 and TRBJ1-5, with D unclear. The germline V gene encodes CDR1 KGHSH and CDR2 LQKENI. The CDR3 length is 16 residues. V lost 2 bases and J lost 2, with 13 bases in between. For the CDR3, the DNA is TGTGCCAGCTCACCATTAAGGAGAGATCGCAATCAGCCCCAGCATTTT. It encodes CASSPLRRDRNQPQHF.

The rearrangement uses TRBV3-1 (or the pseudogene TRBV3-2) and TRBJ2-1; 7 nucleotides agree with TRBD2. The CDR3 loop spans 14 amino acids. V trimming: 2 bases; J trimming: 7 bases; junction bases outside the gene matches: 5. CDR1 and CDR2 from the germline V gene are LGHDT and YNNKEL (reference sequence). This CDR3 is CASSQSLALNEQFF. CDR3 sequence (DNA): TGTGCCAGCAGCCAATCACTAGCGTTAAATGAGCAGTTCTTC.

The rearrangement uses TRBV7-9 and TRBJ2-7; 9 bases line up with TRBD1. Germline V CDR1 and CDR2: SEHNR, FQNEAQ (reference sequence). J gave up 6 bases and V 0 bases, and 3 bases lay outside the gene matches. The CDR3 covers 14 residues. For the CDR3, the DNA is TGTGCCAGCAGCTTAGCGCTGGACAGGGGCGAGCAGTACTTC. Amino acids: CASSLALDRGEQYF.

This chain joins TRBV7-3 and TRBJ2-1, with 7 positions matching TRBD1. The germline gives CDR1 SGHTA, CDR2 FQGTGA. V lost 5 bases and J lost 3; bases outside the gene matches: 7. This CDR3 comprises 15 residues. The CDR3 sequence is CASSPTGLLYNEQFF. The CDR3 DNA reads TGTGCCAGCAGCCCGACAGGGCTCCTCTACAATGAGCAGTTCTTC.

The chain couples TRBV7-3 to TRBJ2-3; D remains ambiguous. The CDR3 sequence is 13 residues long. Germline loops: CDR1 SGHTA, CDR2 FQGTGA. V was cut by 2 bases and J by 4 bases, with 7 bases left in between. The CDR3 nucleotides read TGTGCCAGCAGCTTATTTGAGGCAGATACGCAGTATTTT. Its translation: CASSLFEADTQYF.

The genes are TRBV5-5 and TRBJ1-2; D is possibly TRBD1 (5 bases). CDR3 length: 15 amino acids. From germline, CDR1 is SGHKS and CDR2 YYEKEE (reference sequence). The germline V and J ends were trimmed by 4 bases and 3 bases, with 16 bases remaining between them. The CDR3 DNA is TGTGCCAGCAGCAAGGACCCGAAAGGGGACTATGGCTACACCTTC. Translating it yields CASSKDPKGDYGYTF.

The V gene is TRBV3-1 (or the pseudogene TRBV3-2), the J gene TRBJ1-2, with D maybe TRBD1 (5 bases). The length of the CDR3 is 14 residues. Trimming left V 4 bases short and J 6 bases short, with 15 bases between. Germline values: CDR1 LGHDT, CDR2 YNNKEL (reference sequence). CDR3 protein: CASSLKGPWNGYTF. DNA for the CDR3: TGTGCCAGCAGCCTCAAGGGGCCCTGGAATGGCTACACCTTC.

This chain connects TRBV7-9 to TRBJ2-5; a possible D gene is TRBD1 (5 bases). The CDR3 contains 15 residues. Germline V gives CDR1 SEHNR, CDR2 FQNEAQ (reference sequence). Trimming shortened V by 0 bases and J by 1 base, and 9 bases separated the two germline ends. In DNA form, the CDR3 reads TGTGCCAGCAGCTTAGCTGTCCAGGGCCAAGAGACCCAGTACTTC. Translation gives CASSLAVQGQETQYF.

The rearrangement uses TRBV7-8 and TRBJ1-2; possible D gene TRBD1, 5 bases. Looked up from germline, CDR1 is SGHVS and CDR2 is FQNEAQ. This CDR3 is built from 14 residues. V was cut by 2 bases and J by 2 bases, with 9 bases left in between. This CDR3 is CASSLPGLNYGYTF. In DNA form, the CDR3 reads TGTGCCAGCAGCTTACCAGGGCTCAACTATGGCTACACCTTC.

CDR3 in amino acids: CASSLDGLRVLTF. The CDR3 DNA is TGTGCCAGCAGCTTGGACGGACTGCGCGTCCTGACTTTC. This sequence joins TRBV6-2 or TRBV6-3 and TRBJ2-6; D perhaps matches TRBD2 (5 bases). CDR3 length: 13 residues. Trimming pared 6 bases from V and 12 bases from J, leaving 15 bases between. The V gene's germline CDR1 is MNHEY and CDR2 SVGEGT.

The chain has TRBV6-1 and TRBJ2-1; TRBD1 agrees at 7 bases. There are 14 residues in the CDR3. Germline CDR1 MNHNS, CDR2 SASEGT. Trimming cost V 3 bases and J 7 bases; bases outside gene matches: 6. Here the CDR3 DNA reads TGTGCCAGCAGTGACAACAGGGGCAGGAATGAGCAGTTCTTC. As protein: CASSDNRGRNEQFF.